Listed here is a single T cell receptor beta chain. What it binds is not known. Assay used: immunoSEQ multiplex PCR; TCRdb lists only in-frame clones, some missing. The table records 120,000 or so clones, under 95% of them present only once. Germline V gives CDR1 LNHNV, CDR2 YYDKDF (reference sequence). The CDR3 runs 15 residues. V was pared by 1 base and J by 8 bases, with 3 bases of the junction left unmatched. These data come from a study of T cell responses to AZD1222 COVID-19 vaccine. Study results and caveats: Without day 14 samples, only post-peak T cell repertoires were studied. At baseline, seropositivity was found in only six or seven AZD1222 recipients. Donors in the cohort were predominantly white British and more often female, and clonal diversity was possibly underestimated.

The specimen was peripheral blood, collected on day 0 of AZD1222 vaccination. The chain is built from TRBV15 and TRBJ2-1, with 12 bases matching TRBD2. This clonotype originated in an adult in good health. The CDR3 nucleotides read TGTGCCACCAGCAGAGTGACTAGCGGGAGCCATGAGCAGTTCTTC. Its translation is CATSRVTSGSHEQFF.